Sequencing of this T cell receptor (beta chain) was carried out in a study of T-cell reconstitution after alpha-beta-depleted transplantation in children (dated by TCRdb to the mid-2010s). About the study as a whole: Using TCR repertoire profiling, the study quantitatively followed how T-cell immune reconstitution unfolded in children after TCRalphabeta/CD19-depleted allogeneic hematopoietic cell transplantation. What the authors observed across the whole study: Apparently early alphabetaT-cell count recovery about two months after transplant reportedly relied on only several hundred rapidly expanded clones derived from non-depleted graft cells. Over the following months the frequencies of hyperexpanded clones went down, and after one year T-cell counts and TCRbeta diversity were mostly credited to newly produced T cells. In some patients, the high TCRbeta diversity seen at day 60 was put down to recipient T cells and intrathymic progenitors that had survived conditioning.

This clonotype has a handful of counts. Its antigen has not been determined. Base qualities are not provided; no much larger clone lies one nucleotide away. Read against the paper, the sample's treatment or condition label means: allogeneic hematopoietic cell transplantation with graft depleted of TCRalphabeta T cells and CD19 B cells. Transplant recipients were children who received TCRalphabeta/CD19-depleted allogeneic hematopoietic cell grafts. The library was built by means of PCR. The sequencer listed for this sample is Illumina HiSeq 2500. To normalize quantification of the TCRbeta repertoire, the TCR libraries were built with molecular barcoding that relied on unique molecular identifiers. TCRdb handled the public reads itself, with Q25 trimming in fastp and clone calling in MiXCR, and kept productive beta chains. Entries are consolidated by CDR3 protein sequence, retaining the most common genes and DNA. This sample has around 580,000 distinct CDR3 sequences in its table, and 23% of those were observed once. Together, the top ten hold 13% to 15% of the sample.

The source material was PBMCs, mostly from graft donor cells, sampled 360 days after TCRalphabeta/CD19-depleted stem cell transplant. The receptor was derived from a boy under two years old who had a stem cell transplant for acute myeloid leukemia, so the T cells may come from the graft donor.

The CDR3 amino acid sequence is: CASSTGQGRRTQYF. The nucleotides read TGTGCCAGCAGCACGGGACAGGGAAGGAGGACCCAGTACTTC. The V gene is TRBV7-6 and the J gene is TRBJ2-5; TRBD1 fits 9 bases in the junction. CDR1 and CDR2 are drawn from the germline V gene: SGHVS, FNYEAQ. The CDR3 holds 14 amino acids from the cysteine to the phenylalanine. Only the CDR3 DNA is retained, 42 bases long and in frame from the first base. Trimming accounts for 5 bases at V and 7 bases at J, while the number of junction bases matched to no gene is 8.